What follows is one TCR beta chain and its context. The antigen is unknown. This entry is derived from a study of blood T cells in healthy people across ages. Study-wide findings and caveats: Roughly linearly, TCR beta diversity per million T cells fell as age increased. The study could not conclusively compare naive and antigen-experienced cells, given its unsorted PBMCs.

CDR3 length: 14 amino acids. Germline CDR1 and CDR2: LGHNA and YSLEER. J gave up 3 bases and V 4 bases, and 2 bases lay outside the gene matches. With a J-beta primer mix and a sample-barcoded 5' primer, a second PCR ran about 6 to 11 cycles. One entry per CDR3 protein results from TCRdb running MiXCR on the 5' RACE reads. Among roughly 1.5 million distinct CDR3 sequences listed, roughly two fifths were seen once. The receptor was derived from a woman in her late teens or twenties in good health. The chain couples TRBV4-3 to TRBJ1-2; TRBD1 aligns across 10 bases. The sequencing sample was made of blood. CDR3 nucleotides: TGCGCCAGCAGCCGGGGGACAGGGGACTATGGCTACACCTTC. It encodes CASSRGTGDYGYTF.